Presented here are 21 T cell receptor beta chains from one specimen sequenced in a study of T cells in Graves' hyperthyroidism and ophthalmopathy. What was amplified from RNA transcripts were TCR beta CDR3 regions. The primer set for the first-round RT-PCR of the TCR CDR3 was HTBI. TCRdb independently ran MiXCR on the multiplex PCR reads; one entry per CDR3 protein. The sample records hundreds of thousands of distinct CDR3 sequences, roughly 15% being singletons. Sequences were obtained from blood. These TCRs come from a woman between 35 and 50 years old with Graves' ophthalmopathy.

As DNA, the CDR3 is TGTGCCAGCAGTTTGGTAACAGGGGCCTACGAGCAGTACTTC. Translating it yields CASSLVTGAYEQYF. This chain connects TRBV28 to TRBJ2-7; the match to TRBD1 covers 7 bases. The germline gives CDR1 MDHEN, CDR2 SYDVKM. After removal of 3 bases from V and 2 bases from J, the junction contained 4 bases not matched to a gene. CDR3 size: 14 residues.

The sample holds many counts of this clonotype. This chain links TRBV28 with TRBJ2-7; D possibly matches TRBD1 or TRBD2 (5 bases each). Trimming took off 3 bases at V and 4 bases at J, with 13 bases between the two ends. The germline gives CDR1 MDHEN, CDR2 SYDVKM. CDR3 size: 14 residues. The CDR3 nucleotides read TGTGCCAGCAGTTTTGAGGGGAACCTGTACGAGCAGTACTTC. Translated, it gives CASSFEGNLYEQYF.

This clonotype was detected many times. A junction end diverges from the germline sequence, so it may reflect a read error. This rearrangement joins TRBV10-3 to TRBJ2-7; the D is unclear. The germline CDR1 and CDR2 sequences are ENHRY and SYGVKD. The CDR3 loop spans 13 amino acids. CDR3 bases: TGTGCCATCAGTCAGTCTATGGTCTACGAGCAGTACTTC. This encodes CAISQSMVYEQYF.

The chain combines TRBV6-1 with TRBJ2-7; 10 positions agree with TRBD2. Germline V CDR1 and CDR2: MNHNS, SASEGT. V shed 7 bases and J 3 bases; nucleotides not matched to a gene: 6. This CDR3 spans 14 amino acids. The CDR3 spells CASIRSGRGYEQYF. In DNA form, the CDR3 reads TGTGCCAGCATTAGAAGCGGGAGGGGCTACGAGCAGTACTTC.

This clonotype was counted a few times. V is TRBV6-1 and J is TRBJ2-2, with D perhaps TRBD1 (5 bases). The CDR3 loop spans 15 amino acids. Trimming shortened V by 2 bases and J by 1 base, and 8 bases separated the two germline ends. CDR1 is MNHNS, CDR2 SASEGT, per germline. CDR3 DNA sequence: TGTGCCAGCAGTGAAACAGGCTGGAACACCGGGGAGCTGTTTTTT. Translated: CASSETGWNTGELFF.

This clonotype has a count of ten or more. This chain uses TRBV4-1 with TRBJ2-7, with 8 bases lining up with TRBD1. J lost 6 bases, V lost 1 base, and 14 bases had no gene match. CDR1 and CDR2 from the germline V gene are MGHRA and YSYEKL. The CDR3 runs to 17 residues. The CDR3 reads CASSQVAIGTGTREQYF. CDR3 DNA sequence: TGCGCCAGCAGCCAAGTCGCCATCGGGACAGGCACCCGCGAGCAGTACTTC.

V and J are TRBV6-5 and TRBJ2-2; D gene uncertain. Germline V lookup: CDR1 MNHEY, CDR2 SVGAGI. This CDR3 region has 16 residues. Trimming stripped 2 bases from V and 1 base from J, with 11 bases between. The CDR3, as DNA: TGTGCCAGCAGTTACATTGGGGTCCTGAACACCGGGGAGCTGTTTTTT. It is translated as CASSYIGVLNTGELFF.

This clonotype was counted many times. The chain carries TRBV12-3 or TRBV12-4 and TRBJ1-3; D gene uncertain. With 6 bases removed from V and 0 bases from J, the gap between germline ends came to 18 bases. The length of the CDR3 is 17 residues. CDR3 coding DNA: TGTGCCAGCAGCTTTAGCATGACTTCGGTCTCTGGAAACACCATATATTTT. Its protein product is CASSFSMTSVSGNTIYF.

In its sample, this clonotype was seen many times. J is TRBJ2-7 and V is TRBV12-3 or TRBV12-4; 7 bases align to TRBD1. With V trimmed by 4 bases and J by 3 bases, 6 bases remained unmatched. CDR3 length equals 14 residues. Written as DNA, the CDR3 is TGTGCCAGCAGTTCAGGACAGGCAAACTACGAGCAGTACTTC. Translating it yields CASSSGQANYEQYF.

This clonotype was recorded many times. The chain uses TRBV30 and TRBJ1-1; 7 bases line up with TRBD1. This CDR3 has 11 amino acids. Germline V CDR1 and CDR2: GTSNPN, SVGIG (reference sequence). The trim removed 4 bases at V and 12 bases at J, leaving 8 bases unmatched. The CDR3 loop is CAWTGGRPTFF. The DNA of the CDR3 is TGTGCCTGGACAGGGGGTCGTCCGACTTTCTTT. Supplemented by reference TRBV30 and TRBJ1-1, the full variable domain reads SQTIHQWPATLVQPVGSPLSLECTVEGTSNPNLYWYRQAAGRGLQLLFYSVGIGQISSEVPQNLSASRPQDRQFILSSKKLLLSDSGFYLCAWTGGRPTFFGQGTRLTVV.

V gene TRBV2 combines with J gene TRBJ2-4, with TRBD1 identical over 8 bases. CDR3 size: 13 residues. CDR1 SNHLY and CDR2 FYNNEI come from the germline V gene. The J segment lost 9 bases and the V segment lost 5 bases, leaving 6 bases of the junction unmatched. The DNA for the CDR3 is TGTGCCAGCAGTCCCGGACAGGGCAGCATTCAGTACTTC. This sequence encodes CASSPGQGSIQYF.

This clonotype was counted ten times or more. The chain uses TRBV28 and TRBJ2-7, with D tentatively TRBD1 (6 bases). The germline gives CDR1 MDHEN, CDR2 SYDVKM. The CDR3 totals 15 residues. Trimming stripped 5 bases from V and 1 base from J, with 15 bases between. CDR3 coding DNA: TGTGCCAGCAGTCCGAGTCACAGGGTTTCCTACGAGCAGTACTTC. Translated, it gives CASSPSHRVSYEQYF.

This clonotype was seen a handful of times. The chain uses TRBV30 and TRBJ2-2; possibly TRBD2 for D (6 bases). Germline V gives CDR1 GTSNPN, CDR2 SVGIG (reference sequence). Trimming left V 1 base short and J 5 bases short, with 8 bases between. The CDR3 loop spans 13 amino acids. The CDR3 region has the DNA TGTGCCTGGAGTGATGGAGGGACCGGGGAGCTGTTTTTT. As protein: CAWSDGGTGELFF.

Remarks on this clonotype: This sequence may be a read error, since a much larger clone differs from it by one base. The genes are TRBV28 and TRBJ1-5, with D possibly TRBD1 on 5 matching bases. CDR1 and CDR2 (germline): MDHEN, SYDVKM. This CDR3 spans 16 amino acids. The CDR3 reads CTSSSATATSNQPQHF. CDR3 coding DNA: TGTACCAGCAGTTCCGCGACAGCCACAAGCAATCAGCCCCAGCATTTT.

This clonotype was detected ten times or more. The chain employs TRBV3-1 and TRBJ2-5, with 7 bases matching TRBD2. CDR1 and CDR2 from the germline V gene are LGHDT and YNNKEL (reference sequence). V was clipped by 1 base and J by 7 bases; unmatched bases: 6. This CDR3 spans 14 amino acids. Here the CDR3 reads CASSQAGTKGTQYF. The CDR3 region has the DNA TGTGCCAGCAGCCAAGCCGGGACTAAGGGGACCCAGTACTTC.

The sample holds many counts of this clonotype. V is TRBV20-1 and J is TRBJ1-1; D might be TRBD1 (6 bases). Germline CDR1 and CDR2: DFQATT and SNEGSKA (reference sequence). V dropped 1 base and J dropped 7 bases, with 16 bases sitting between them. The length of the CDR3 is 14 residues. The CDR3 loop reads CSARAGQTRGEAFF. CDR3 DNA sequence: TGCAGTGCTAGAGCCGGACAGACAAGGGGTGAAGCTTTCTTT.

This clonotype appeared many times. The chain recombines TRBV6-1 with TRBJ1-1; D remains unclear. The CDR3 has 12 residues. Trimming stripped 7 bases from V and 5 bases from J, with 11 bases between. The germline CDR1 and CDR2 sequences are MNHNS and SASEGT. The CDR3 sequence: CASTPFGTEAFF. In DNA, the CDR3 is TGTGCCAGCACCCCGTTCGGGACTGAAGCTTTCTTT.

The chain employs TRBV6-1 and TRBJ2-7; D is perhaps TRBD1 (6 bases). Trimming took 6 bases from V and 2 from J, leaving 14 bases between them. Germline loops: CDR1 MNHNS, CDR2 SASEGT. This CDR3 is 14 amino acids long. The DNA for the CDR3 is TGTGCCAGCAGGTCCGGGACACGGCCCTACGAGCAGTACTTC. Its protein product is CASRSGTRPYEQYF.

There are many counts of this clonotype. This sequence joins TRBV2 and TRBJ1-5; no definite D call. Trimming removed 8 bases at V and 1 base at J, with 6 bases between. The CDR3 is made up of 12 amino acids. CDR1 is SNHLY, CDR2 FYNNEI, per germline. CDR3: CASGGSNQPQHF. The CDR3 DNA reads as TGTGCCAGCGGTGGGAGCAATCAGCCCCAGCATTTT.

This clonotype has ten or more counts. This chain connects TRBV11-2 to TRBJ1-1, with D perhaps matching TRBD1 (5 bases). Germline CDR1 reads SGHAT; CDR2 reads FQNNGV. V was trimmed by 4 bases and J by 5 bases, leaving 14 bases between them. The CDR3 extends over 14 amino acids. In DNA form, the CDR3 reads TGTGCCAGCAGCTCCCGACCCGGGGGGACTGAAGCTTTCTTT. Translated: CASSSRPGGTEAFF.

The chain is built from TRBV20-1 and TRBJ1-5; D is uncertain. Trimming removed 0 bases at V and 8 bases at J, with 23 bases between. This CDR3 contains 17 residues. Per the germline V gene, CDR1 is DFQATT and CDR2 is SNEGSKA (reference sequence). CDR3 region: CSARDQGYGGPLEPQHF. In DNA, the CDR3 is TGCAGTGCTAGAGATCAAGGGTACGGAGGGCCCCTGGAGCCCCAGCATTTT.